This T cell receptor beta chain was recorded in a study of CD8+CD57+ T cells in acquired aplastic anemia. TCR beta VDJ and CDR3 profiling used genomic DNA as template. TCRdb itself ran the reads through MiXCR, one entry per CDR3 protein. Seen here are roughly 180,000 distinct CDR3 sequences, under 70% observed once, and the top ten hold around 42%. This clonotype showed up just a few times. V shed 8 bases and J 5 bases; nucleotides not matched to a gene: 14. The CDR3 sequence is 16 residues long. The V gene's germline CDR1 is MDHEN and CDR2 SYDVKM. The V and J genes are TRBV28 and TRBJ2-5; 10 nucleotides line up with TRBD2. This clonotype originated in a human donor with severe aplastic anemia or a healthy control (not recorded which). The sequenced material came from sorted CD4+, CD8+, or CD8+CD57+ T cells (not recorded which) from PBMCs. The CDR3 DNA is TGTGCCAGCGGGGAGGGAGCGGGGGGGCAACTGGAGACCCAGTACTTC. Translation gives CASGEGAGGQLETQYF. Supplemented by reference TRBV28 and TRBJ2-5, the full variable domain reads DVKVTQSSRYLVKRTGEKVFLECVQDMDHENMFWYRQDPGLGLRLIYFSYDVKMKEKGDIPEGYSVSREKKERFSLILESASTNQTSMYLCASGEGAGGQLETQYFGPGTRLLVL.